This T cell receptor (beta chain) was captured by sequencing in a study of beta chain features in type 1 diabetes. This clone was counted between two and nine times. Expressed TCRB transcripts were sequenced, since all the RNA that had been isolated was reverse transcribed. The read count averaged roughly 4 million across naive, central memory and regulatory T cell samples. Using immunoSEQ multiplex PCR, the repertoire was profiled, and TCRdb retains in-frame clones only, with some absent. The sample yields 300,000 to 450,000 clones, about 19% seen once. Looked up from germline, CDR1 is MGHRA and CDR2 is YSYEKL. CDR3 length equals 14 residues. Trimming stripped 3 bases from V and 2 bases from J, with 10 bases between.

The source of this sequence is a woman aged 18-30 years in good health. This rearrangement joins TRBV4-1 to TRBJ1-2; unclear D gene. Sequencing used naive CD4+ T cells from blood. The CDR3 DNA reads TGCGCCAGCAGCCAGCCCCAGGTGAACTATGGCTACACCTTC. The encoded protein is CASSQPQVNYGYTF.